This entry lists 7 T cell receptor beta chains sequenced from one sample in a study of T cell responses to AZD1222 COVID-19 vaccine listed by TCRdb under 2021. What the time point label conveys for this sample: about 28 days (+/-7) after the second vaccine dose. The protocol used for the library was the immunoSEQ multiplex PCR assay. Imported from immuneACCESS, the table was reduced by TCRdb to in-frame sequences with V and J called. These copies leave out some clones; in studies compared against another copy, an unresolved V gene accounts for under half, and the cause of the remainder is not known. This sample holds about 140,000 clones; about 88% were observed only once. The top ten clonotypes cover 2.5% to 3.5% of the sample. The material was peripheral blood, obtained 28 days after the second AZD1222 dose. The source of these receptors is an adult who received the AZD1222 COVID-19 vaccine.

This clone counts as medium-sized. This chain connects TRBV21-1 to TRBJ1-5. TRBV21-1 is reported as a pseudogene. The CDR3 extends over 17 amino acids. The CDR3 reads CASSKRRDLRSHQPQHF. CDR3 nucleotide sequence: TGTGCCAGCAGCAAAAGGAGGGACCTGCGGTCCCATCAGCCCCAGCATTTT.

The chain joins TRBV6-2 or TRBV6-3 to TRBJ1-5, with D possibly being TRBD1 (6 bases). There are 16 residues in the CDR3. V gave up 5 bases and J gave up 7 bases, with 21 bases separating them. Germline CDR1 and CDR2: MNHEY and SVGEGT. The CDR3 protein is CASSPDRRLGFQPQHF. The CDR3 DNA sequence: TGTGCCAGCAGTCCCGACAGGCGCCTTGGGTTCCAGCCCCAGCATTTT.

The genes are TRBV19 and TRBJ1-1; D unresolved. V lost 7 bases to trimming and J lost 5 bases, with 20 bases between them. From germline, CDR1 is LNHDA and CDR2 SQIVND (reference sequence). The CDR3 has 15 residues. The CDR3 sequence: CASTIGDGGLTEAFF. In DNA form, the CDR3 reads TGTGCCAGTACGATCGGGGATGGAGGGTTAACTGAAGCTTTCTTT.

The chain has TRBV5-5 and TRBJ1-1; D unclear. Germline CDR1 reads SGHKS; CDR2 reads YYEKEE (reference sequence). The V end lost 4 bases, the J end lost 2 bases, and 15 bases lay between the germline ends. This CDR3 is built from 15 residues. The CDR3 region is CASSLGAFFNTEAFF. In DNA form, the CDR3 reads TGTGCCAGCAGCCTCGGCGCATTCTTTAACACTGAAGCTTTCTTT. Using reference TRBV5-5 and TRBJ1-1 for the parts outside the CDR3, the full variable domain is DAGVTQSPTHLIKTRGQQVTLRCSPISGHKSVSWYQQVLGQGPQFIFQYYEKEERGRGNFPDRFSARQFPNYSSELNVNALLLGDSALYLCASSLGAFFNTEAFFGQGTRLTVV.

This chain links TRBV3-1 (or the pseudogene TRBV3-2) with TRBJ1-1; tentative D call: TRBD1 (6 bases). Trimming took off 5 bases at V and 10 bases at J, with 17 bases between the two ends. Per the germline V gene, CDR1 is LGHDT and CDR2 is YNNKEL (reference sequence). This CDR3 is built from 13 residues. The CDR3 spells CASSVRTTGAAFF. In nucleotides, the CDR3 is TGTGCCAGCAGCGTAAGAACGACGGGGGCAGCTTTCTTT.

The rearrangement links TRBV5-1 to TRBJ2-7; maybe TRBD2 (6 bases). With 0 bases removed from V and 0 bases from J, the gap between germline ends came to 13 bases. The germline CDR1 and CDR2 sequences are SGHRS and YFSETQ. The CDR3 has 16 amino acids. The CDR3 protein is CASSLGSRDFSYEQYF. The CDR3 bases are TGCGCCAGCAGCTTGGGGTCCCGGGACTTCTCCTACGAGCAGTACTTC.

The V call is TRBV5-1, the J call TRBJ1-5; tentative D call: TRBD1 (5 bases). This CDR3 is built from 14 residues. Deletions cut 0 bases from V and 6 bases from J, with 10 bases between. Looked up from germline, CDR1 is SGHRS and CDR2 is YFSETQ. The DNA of the CDR3 is TGCGCCAGCAGCTTGGCTGGAGGGACTCAGCCCCAGCATTTT. This gives the protein CASSLAGGTQPQHF.